This T cell receptor beta chain emerged from a study of identical twins. The J segment lost 1 base and the V segment lost 7 bases, leaving 4 bases of the junction unmatched. CDR3 size: 14 residues. Germline V gives CDR1 SGHRS, CDR2 YFSETQ. Only a few counts were recorded for this clonotype. TCRdb independently ran MiXCR on the 5' RACE reads; one entry per CDR3 protein. The sample contains about 470,000 distinct CDR3 sequences, approximately 24% of which appear only once. In addition, the sample was reused for a study of T cells expressing NK-cell markers.

Sequences were obtained from CD4+ T cells sorted from blood. This sequence joins TRBV5-1 and TRBJ2-2, with 7 bases lining up with TRBD1. This receptor was obtained from a woman between 18 and 29 years old in good health. CDR3 bases: TGCGCCAGCTCGGGACAGAGGAACACCGGGGAGCTGTTTTTT. It yields the protein CASSGQRNTGELFF.